This TCR beta chain was found in a study of cytomegalovirus exposure and HLA in healthy donors. Overall study results and limits: A later analysis associated some 16,000 TCR beta sequences with HLA alleles at a 0.05 false discovery rate. What was likely a sequencing artifact was a cluster of highly shared sequence variants. Most observed TCR sequences were rare, whereas some public TCRs were detected in many donors. One variant, a missense change in DCLRE1C, was linked in a later analysis to TCR beta V- and J-gene trimming.

The PCR was carried out with 60 Vbeta primers and 13 Jbeta primers. Sequencing was performed with immunoSEQ multiplex PCR; in TCRdb, only in-frame clones are kept and a portion is missing. The sample holds under 150,000 clones, about 80% seen once. The CDR3 is 15 amino acids. V lost 7 bases, J lost 2 bases, and 17 bases lay in between. Germline loops: CDR1 MNHEY, CDR2 SMNVEV (reference sequence). As for this clone: Its antigen is not known.

The clonotype was recovered from a man younger than 45 in good health and CMV-seronegative. The rearrangement uses TRBV27 and TRBJ1-1; tentative D call: TRBD1 (6 bases). The sequenced sample was PBMCs. This CDR3 is CASIPTGSINTEAFF. The CDR3, as DNA: TGTGCCAGCATTCCCACAGGGTCCATCAACACTGAAGCTTTCTTT.